This record covers a single T cell receptor (beta chain). Looked up from germline, CDR1 is MNHEY and CDR2 is SVGAGI. This CDR3 is built from 16 residues. V dropped 4 bases and J dropped 0 bases, with 12 bases sitting between them. The data originate from a study of OX40 agonist ivuxolimab in advanced cancers. Profiling relied on immunoSEQ multiplex PCR, and the TCRdb table lists in-frame clones only, not all of them. In the table there are around 95,000 clones, about 89% of which are singletons. This clonotype was sampled from an adult with an advanced solid tumor such as melanoma, head and neck, liver or kidney cancer. Source: CD4+ or CD8+ T cells sorted from blood, taken in a trial of the OX40 agonist ivuxolimab. This chain links TRBV6-5 with TRBJ2-2; D is perhaps TRBD2 (7 bases). The CDR3 DNA is TGTGCCAGCAGTTTAAGAGGGGGGGCGAACACCGGGGAGCTGTTTTTT. Its protein product is CASSLRGGANTGELFF.